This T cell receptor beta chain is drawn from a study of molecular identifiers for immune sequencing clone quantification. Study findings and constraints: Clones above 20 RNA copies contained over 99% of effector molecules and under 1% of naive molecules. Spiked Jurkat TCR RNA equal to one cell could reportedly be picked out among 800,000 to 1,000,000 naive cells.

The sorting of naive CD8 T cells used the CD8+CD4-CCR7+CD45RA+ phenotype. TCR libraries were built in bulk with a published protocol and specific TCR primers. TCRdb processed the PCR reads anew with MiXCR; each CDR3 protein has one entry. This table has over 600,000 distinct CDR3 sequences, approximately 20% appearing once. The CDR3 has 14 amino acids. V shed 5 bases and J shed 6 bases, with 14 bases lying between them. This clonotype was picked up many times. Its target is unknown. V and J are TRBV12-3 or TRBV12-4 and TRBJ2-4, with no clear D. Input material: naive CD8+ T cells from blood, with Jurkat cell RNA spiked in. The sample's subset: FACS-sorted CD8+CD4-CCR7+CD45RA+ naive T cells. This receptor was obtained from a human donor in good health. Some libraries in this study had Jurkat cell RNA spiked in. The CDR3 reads CASSLGVRSNIQYF. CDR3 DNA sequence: TGTGCCAGCAGTCTTGGGGTCCGCTCAAACATTCAGTACTTC.